This T cell receptor (beta chain) was found in a study of beta chain features in type 1 diabetes. Study background: Sorted cells examined across all samples numbered 95 million to 120 million. Study results and caveats: A PCR bias possibly favoring shorter templates would apply equally to patients and controls. TCRB CDR3 length was moderately but significantly reduced in all four CD4+ subsets of Type 1 diabetes patients. In cDNA sequencing, cells with high TCR expression could be over-represented.

Concerning this clone itself: Its target is unknown.

Trimming removed 4 bases from V and 3 bases from J, with 7 bases in between. The CDR3 spans 11 residues. Germline CDR1 DFQATT, CDR2 SNEGSKA (reference sequence). Sequenced material consisted of expressed TCRB transcripts (all of the isolated RNA was reverse transcribed). TCRdb's copy holds only in-frame clones and misses some; the assay was immunoSEQ multiplex PCR. In the table there are about 110,000 clones, 40% of which are singletons. The specimen was stem cell memory CD4+ T cells from blood. This receptor was obtained from a woman younger than 30 in good health. This sequence joins TRBV20-1 and TRBJ2-7, with D tentatively TRBD2 (6 bases). In nucleotides, the CDR3 is TGCAGTGCTACGGGGGACTACGAGCAGTACTTC. Protein sequence: CSATGDYEQYF.